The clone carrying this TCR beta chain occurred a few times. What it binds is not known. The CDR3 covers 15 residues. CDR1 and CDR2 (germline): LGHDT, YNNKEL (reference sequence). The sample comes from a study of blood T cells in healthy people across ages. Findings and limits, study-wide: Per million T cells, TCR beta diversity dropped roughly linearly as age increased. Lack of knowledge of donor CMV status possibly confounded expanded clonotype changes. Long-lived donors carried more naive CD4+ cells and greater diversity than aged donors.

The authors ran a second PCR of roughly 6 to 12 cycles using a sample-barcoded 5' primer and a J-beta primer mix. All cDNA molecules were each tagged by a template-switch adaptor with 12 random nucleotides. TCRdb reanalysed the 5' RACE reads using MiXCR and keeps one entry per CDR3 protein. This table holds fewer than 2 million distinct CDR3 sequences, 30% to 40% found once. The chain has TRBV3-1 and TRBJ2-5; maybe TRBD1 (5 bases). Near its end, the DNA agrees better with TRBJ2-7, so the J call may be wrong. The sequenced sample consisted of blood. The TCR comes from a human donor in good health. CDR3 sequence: CASSQEGHLSYEQYF. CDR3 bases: TGTGCCAGCAGCCAAGAAGGACACCTTTCCTACGAGCAGTACTTC.